The TCR beta chain described here comes from a study of shared clonotypes between healthy human individuals. Study-wide points: In general, naive subsets displayed greater estimated richness than memory subsets did.

In the study's own analysis: ImmunoSEQ supplied junction-only sequences lacking quality scores, so filtering was different. The protocol was immunoSEQ multiplex PCR, while the TCRdb copy is restricted to in-frame clones and leaves out a portion. V, J and clone size are those of that table, while D and trimming were read from the DNA. In the table there are around 2.1 million clones, 93% of which are singletons. V dropped 6 bases and J dropped 0 bases, with 14 bases sitting between them. The CDR3 covers 15 residues. Germline V lookup: CDR1 SGHVS, CDR2 FQNEAQ. The sample holds one count of this clone. What it binds is unknown. As defined, naive CD8 cells were CD45RO-negative and positively selected for CCR7, with terminally differentiated effector memory CD45RA+ cells excluded. All participating donors were Caucasian adults from Nashville, Tennessee.

The sample taken for sequencing was naive CD8+ T cells from PBMCs. The chain is built from TRBV7-8 and TRBJ1-2, with D uncertain. The sequence came from a man between 18 and 35 years old in good health. Some clones in this sample may be carry-over from other donors' samples. In DNA form, the CDR3 reads TGTGCCAGCAGGGACCCCCCGGGCTCTAACTATGGCTACACCTTC. Translation gives CASRDPPGSNYGYTF.